These 16 T cell receptor beta chains share one sample of origin, sequenced in a study of shared clonotypes between healthy human individuals. Measured with immunoSEQ multiplex PCR; TCRdb has only the in-frame clones, and not every one. The sample holds around 1.1 million clones, 75% to 80% seen once. Sample: memory CD4+ T cells from PBMCs. Stated subset: CD45RA-negative fraction. The origin of the receptors is a young man in good health. Some clones in this sample may be carry-over from other donors' samples.

This rearrangement joins TRBV19 to TRBJ1-5; 8 nucleotides agree with TRBD1. V trimming: 4 bases; J trimming: 0 bases; junction bases outside the gene matches: 8. The CDR3 has 17 residues. Germline CDR1 reads LNHDA; CDR2 reads SQIVND (reference sequence). CDR3 DNA sequence: TGTGCCAGTAGTAGAGGGACAGGACGAAATAGCAATCAGCCCCAGCATTTT. Amino acid sequence: CASSRGTGRNSNQPQHF.

This sequence joins TRBV28 and TRBJ1-4, with a tentative D call TRBD1 (5 bases). Germline-derived CDR1 and CDR2 are MDHEN and SYDVKM. The germline V and J ends were trimmed by 8 bases and 3 bases, with 16 bases remaining between them. This CDR3 spans 15 amino acids. CDR3 loop: CASAWAGGANEKLFF. For the CDR3, the DNA is TGTGCCAGCGCCTGGGCCGGGGGAGCTAATGAAAAACTGTTTTTT.

The J gene is TRBJ1-5, the V gene TRBV9, with 11 bases matching TRBD1. V lost 3 bases and J lost 4; bases outside the gene matches: 3. Germline V lookup: CDR1 SGDLS, CDR2 YYNGEE. The CDR3 is 15 residues long. CDR3 in DNA: TGTGCCAGCAGCGCCGGGACAGGGGGAAATCAGCCCCAGCATTTT. Protein: CASSAGTGGNQPQHF.

V is TRBV5-1 and J is TRBJ2-2, with 9 bases that match TRBD1. The length of the CDR3 is 14 residues. CDR1 and CDR2 from the germline V gene are SGHRS and YFSETQ. V lost 4 bases, J lost 9 bases, and 7 bases stayed unmatched. The CDR3: CASSTYRGRRELFF. The CDR3 DNA is TGCGCCAGCAGCACATACAGGGGGCGCAGGGAGCTGTTTTTT.

The J gene is TRBJ2-1, the V gene TRBV7-2; D unclear. CDR3 length: 16 amino acids. V lost 2 bases and J lost 3, with 14 bases in between. CDR1 and CDR2 (germline): SGHTA, FQGNSA. CDR3 in amino acids: CASSLFSAGDYNEQFF. Here the CDR3 DNA reads TGTGCCAGCAGCTTATTTTCGGCAGGAGACTACAATGAGCAGTTCTTC.

The rearrangement joins TRBV7-3 to TRBJ2-5; TRBD1 matches at 11 bases. Germline lookup yields CDR1 SGHTA and CDR2 FQGTGA. The CDR3 has 14 residues. The V gene end was trimmed by 2 bases and the J gene end by 4 bases; junction bases not matched to a gene: 0. The CDR3 DNA reads TGTGCCAGCAGCTTAGGGACAGGGGGAGAGACCCAGTACTTC. Translation gives CASSLGTGGETQYF. The complete variable domain, with remaining parts taken from reference TRBV7-3 and TRBJ2-5, reads GAGVSQTPSNKVTEKGKYVELRCDPISGHTALYWYRQSLGQGPEFLIYFQGTGAADDSGLPNDRFFAVRPEGSVSTLKIQRTERGDSAVYLCASSLGTGGETQYFGPGTRLLVL.

The chain couples TRBV28 to TRBJ1-2, with D hard to call. With 8 bases removed from V and 2 bases from J, the gap between germline ends came to 15 bases. The CDR3 is 14 amino acids. Germline loops: CDR1 MDHEN, CDR2 SYDVKM. The CDR3 coding sequence is TGTGCCAGCGAAAGGCCGAAGGGAAACTATGGCTACACCTTC. Translation gives CASERPKGNYGYTF.

The chain has TRBV9 and TRBJ2-4; D may match TRBD1 or TRBD2 (5 bases each). Germline CDR1 reads SGDLS; CDR2 reads YYNGEE. The V end lost 3 bases, the J end lost 3 bases, and 16 bases lay between the germline ends. The CDR3 spans 16 residues. The CDR3: CASSGIGDVGKNIQYF. CDR3 DNA sequence: TGTGCCAGCAGCGGGATAGGGGACGTGGGCAAAAACATTCAGTACTTC.

The chain links TRBV2 to TRBJ2-1; 7 positions agree with TRBD2. Germline V CDR1 and CDR2: SNHLY, FYNNEI. The CDR3 extends over 15 amino acids. Trimming took 6 bases from V and 7 from J; bases not matched to a gene: 12. In DNA form, the CDR3 reads TGTGCCAGCAGCCTTCGGGAGGCCCGTCAGAATGAGCAGTTCTTC. Its translation is CASSLREARQNEQFF.

This clone has only a few counts. V is TRBV7-3 and J is TRBJ2-5, with TRBD1 as a possible D gene (5 bases). The germline V and J ends were trimmed by 5 bases and 5 bases, with 12 bases remaining between them. Germline CDR1 reads SGHTA; CDR2 reads FQGTGA. This CDR3 comprises 13 residues. The CDR3 DNA sequence: TGTGCCAGCAGCCGACAGTCATCGGAGACCCAGTACTTC. The encoded protein is CASSRQSSETQYF.

This clone has just a few counts. The chain couples TRBV7-7 to TRBJ2-1; 11 bases line up with TRBD2. The CDR3 totals 18 residues. Germline V lookup: CDR1 SSHAT, CDR2 FNYEAQ (reference sequence). Trimming removed 5 bases from V and 1 base from J; junction bases left unmatched: 10. The DNA for the CDR3 is TGTGCCAGCAGCCCCTGGGGTACTAGCGGGAGTTCCTACAATGAGCAGTTCTTC. Its protein is CASSPWGTSGSSYNEQFF.

The CDR3 DNA sequence: TGTGCCTACCGAGGGGACAGGGGAGGTTCACCCCTCCACTTT. This encodes CAYRGDRGGSPLHF. The chain carries TRBV30 and TRBJ1-6; 10 positions agree with TRBD1. Per germline, CDR1 GTSNPN and CDR2 SVGIG (reference sequence). CDR3 length: 14 amino acids. Germline trimming cut 7 bases from V and 9 bases from J; bases unmatched to any gene: 9.

The V gene is TRBV4-2, the J gene TRBJ1-3, with D unresolved. The V and J ends lost 4 bases and 2 bases respectively, with 15 bases between them. CDR1 is LGHNA and CDR2 is YNFKEQ in the germline V gene. The CDR3 is made up of 16 amino acids. The CDR3 region has the DNA TGTGCCAGCAGCCGTGACCGGGCCCAGGCTGGAAACACCATATATTTT. Translated: CASSRDRAQAGNTIYF.

V is TRBV28 and J is TRBJ2-4; D is unresolved. This CDR3 has 15 amino acids. From germline, CDR1 is MDHEN and CDR2 SYDVKM. V shed 2 bases and J shed 1 base, with 9 bases lying between them. CDR3 in DNA: TGTGCCAGCAGTTTAGGTCCTGGGGCCAAAAACATTCAGTACTTC. This sequence encodes CASSLGPGAKNIQYF. Full variable domain (remainder filled in from reference TRBV28 and TRBJ2-4): DVKVTQSSRYLVKRTGEKVFLECVQDMDHENMFWYRQDPGLGLRLIYFSYDVKMKEKGDIPEGYSVSREKKERFSLILESASTNQTSMYLCASSLGPGAKNIQYFGAGTRLSVL.

This sequence joins TRBV2 and TRBJ2-2; D is uncertain. With 3 bases removed from V and 4 bases from J, the gap between germline ends came to 9 bases. CDR3 length equals 14 residues. The germline V gene encodes CDR1 SNHLY and CDR2 FYNNEI. The DNA of the CDR3 is TGTGCCAGCAGTGACCTCGTGAGCACCGGGGAGCTGTTTTTT. Protein sequence: CASSDLVSTGELFF.

V usage is TRBV19 and J usage is TRBJ1-2; weak D call: TRBD1 (6 bases). The CDR3 extends over 16 amino acids. Trimming pared 7 bases from V and 4 bases from J, leaving 22 bases between. Germline CDR1 and CDR2: LNHDA and SQIVND (reference sequence). This CDR3 reads CASTVAGAGRGYGYTF. The DNA for the CDR3 is TGTGCCAGTACCGTGGCAGGGGCTGGTCGGGGCTATGGCTACACCTTC. The entire variable domain, with the rest obtained from reference TRBV19 and TRBJ1-2, is as follows: DGGITQSPKYLFRKEGQNVTLSCEQNLNHDAMYWYRQDPGQGLRLIYYSQIVNDFQKGDIAEGYSVSREKKESFPLTVTSAQKNPTAFYLCASTVAGAGRGYGYTFGSGTRLTVV.